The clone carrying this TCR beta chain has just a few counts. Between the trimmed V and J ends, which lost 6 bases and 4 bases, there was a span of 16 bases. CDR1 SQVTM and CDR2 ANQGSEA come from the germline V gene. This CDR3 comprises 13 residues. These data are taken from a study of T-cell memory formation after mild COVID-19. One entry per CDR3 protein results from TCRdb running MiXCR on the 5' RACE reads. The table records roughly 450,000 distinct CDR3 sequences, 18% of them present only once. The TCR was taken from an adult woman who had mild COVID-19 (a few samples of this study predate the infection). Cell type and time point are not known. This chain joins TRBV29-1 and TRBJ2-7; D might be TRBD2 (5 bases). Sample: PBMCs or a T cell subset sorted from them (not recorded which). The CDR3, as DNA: TGCAGCGTAGAGGGAGCCCCTGGGTACGAGCAGTACTTC. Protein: CSVEGAPGYEQYF.